This T cell receptor beta chain was sequenced in a study of cytotoxic CD8 clonotypes in ibrutinib-treated CLL. Regarding the study as a whole: Clonality was elevated at ibrutinib response and had returned toward baseline at progression.

There are 13 residues in the CDR3. CDR1 and CDR2 from the germline V gene are MDHEN and SYDVKM. Sequenced by immunoSEQ multiplex PCR; TCRdb stores in-frame clones only, minus some. The data contain almost 250,000 clones, roughly 70% of them singletons. To note about this clone: Antigen unknown.

This chain joins TRBV28 and TRBJ2-5; a possible D gene is TRBD2 (5 bases). The DNA end is more similar to TRBJ2-7, so the J call may be wrong. The sequence was obtained from a human donor with chronic lymphocytic leukemia. This sample comprised PBMCs, obtained after 24 months of ibrutinib treatment. For the CDR3, the DNA is TGTGCCAGCGGGATCGTATCGGGGTACGAGCAGTACTTC. Its translation is CASGIVSGYEQYF.